This TCR beta chain appears in the sequencing data of a study of CD8 T cells in Susac syndrome. Study conclusions and caveats: Individuals included in the TCR sequencing and HLA analysis were acknowledged by the study to be relatively few in number.

A quantity of about 0.5 to 1 ug RNA underwent reverse transcription using random hexamers. The authors amplified TCR beta CDR3 across 54 Vbeta and 13 Jbeta using immunoSEQ multiplex PCR. TCRdb analysed the immunoSEQ multiplex PCR reads with MiXCR anew, one entry per CDR3 protein. This table holds about 66,000 distinct CDR3 sequences, around 95% found once. A note on this clonotype: Its target is unknown.

The CDR3 runs 14 residues. Germline-derived CDR1 and CDR2 are LGHDT and YNNKEL (reference sequence). Deletions cut 1 base from V and 5 bases from J, with 9 bases between. V and J are TRBV3-1 and TRBJ2-1; D uncertain. This TCR was sampled from a human donor with multiple sclerosis. The sample comprised CD8+ T cells from PBMCs. The CDR3 loop reads CASSQVSGDNEQFF. In DNA, the CDR3 is TGTGCCAGCAGCCAAGTGTCTGGGGACAATGAGCAGTTCTTC.